The rows below give T cell receptor beta chains drawn from one sample of a study of T cells in Graves' hyperthyroidism and ophthalmopathy. TCRdb itself ran the multiplex PCR reads through MiXCR, one entry per CDR3 protein. The table has around 620,000 distinct CDR3 sequences, about 45% seen once. Material for sequencing was peripheral blood or thyroid tissue (not recorded which). The receptors stem from an adult woman with Graves' disease, either hyperthyroidism or ophthalmopathy (not recorded which). Each CDR3 is given with its conserved first and last residue. A D gene is named only where the DNA matches it firmly. Clone size is stated in some rows and not others, as once, few, many or a class when expanded.

V gene	J gene	D gene	CDR3 length	clone size	CDR3 protein	CDR3 DNA
TRBV15	TRBJ2-5	NA	14	NA	CAASSSQGRETQYF	TGTGCCGCCAGCAGCTCCCAGGGGCGAGAGACCCAGTACTTC
TRBV11-2	TRBJ1-2	NA	14	many	CASSFWEGNYGYTF	TGTGCCAGCAGCTTTTGGGAGGGTAACTATGGCTACACCTTC
TRBV10-3	TRBJ1-1	TRBD1	16	NA	CAISEEGTGMNTEAFF	TGTGCCATCAGTGAGGAGGGGACAGGGATGAACACTGAAGCTTTCTTT
TRBV19	TRBJ1-5	NA	15	many	CASTVLRGPHQPQHF	TGTGCCAGTACCGTTCTCCGGGGGCCGCATCAGCCCCAGCATTTT
TRBV7-2	TRBJ2-2	NA	15	many	CASSGRGPNTGELFF	TGTGCCAGCAGCGGCCGGGGCCCGAACACCGGGGAGCTGTTTTTT
TRBV2	TRBJ1-4	NA	12	few	CASRGGNEKLFF	TGTGCCAGCAGGGGAGGCAATGAAAAACTGTTTTTT
TRBV20-1	TRBJ2-7	TRBD1	11	many	CSGNRGYEQYF	TGCAGTGGTAACAGGGGGTACGAGCAGTACTTC
TRBV7-3	TRBJ1-3	NA	13	few	CASSLRMGGTIYF	TGTGCCAGCAGCTTAAGAATGGGAGGCACCATATATTTT
TRBV20-1	TRBJ2-7	NA	13	NA	CSASGDGGYEQYF	TGCAGTGCTAGCGGGGACGGGGGCTACGAGCAGTACTTC
TRBV29-1	TRBJ2-7	NA	13	many	CSVALTDDYEQYF	TGCAGCGTTGCGTTGACAGATGACTACGAGCAGTACTTC
TRBV6-6	TRBJ1-2	NA	14	NA	CATTRDTSNYGYTF	TGTGCCACCACCCGGGACACATCTAACTATGGCTACACCTTC
TRBV12-5	TRBJ1-1	NA	12	once	CASGFEGTEAFF	TGTGCTAGTGGTTTTGAAGGGACTGAAGCTTTCTTT
TRBV7-2	TRBJ2-7	NA	15	NA	CASSLTGGHHYEQYF	TGTGCCAGCAGCTTAACGGGTGGGCATCACTACGAGCAGTACTTC
TRBV6-5	TRBJ1-6	NA	13	many	CASGRRTVSPLHF	TGTGCCAGCGGGAGGAGGACGGTTTCACCCCTCCACTTT
TRBV10-3	TRBJ2-7	TRBD1	20	NA	CAIRTGGSSGSRDGSHEQYF	TGTGCCATCAGAACAGGGGGCAGCAGCGGATCCCGGGACGGGTCCCACGAGCAGTACTTC
TRBV6-5	TRBJ2-7	NA	12	NA	CTSSTGSCEQYF	TGTACCAGCAGTACGGGGAGCTGCGAGCAGTACTTC
TRBV11-2	TRBJ2-7	NA	14	many	CASSPTTTPYEQYF	TGTGCCAGCAGCCCCACCACGACCCCCTACGAGCAGTACTTC
TRBV25-1	TRBJ2-7	TRBD2	14	many	CASSDPGGKGEQYF	TGTGCCAGCAGCGATCCGGGGGGTAAGGGCGAGCAGTACTTC
TRBV29-1	TRBJ2-7	NA	11	NA	CSGARGYEQYF	TGCAGCGGAGCGAGGGGCTACGAGCAGTACTTC
TRBV11-1	TRBJ2-7	NA	19	NA	CASSLVDPVQAALSYEQYF	TGTGCCAGCAGCTTAGTAGACCCAGTCCAGGCGGCCCTCTCCTACGAGCAGTACTTC
TRBV18	TRBJ1-2	TRBD1	15	few	CASSSTTQGAYGYTF	TGTGCCAGCTCATCGACGACACAGGGGGCGTATGGCTACACCTTC
TRBV10-2	TRBJ2-7	NA	15	NA	CASSYSGRPGGEQYF	TGCGCCAGCAGTTACTCCGGGCGGCCAGGCGGCGAGCAGTACTTC
TRBV25-1	TRBJ1-2	NA	21	once	CASSVPFRVAIFLCANYGYTF	TGTGCCAGCAGTGTCCCTTTTAGAGTGGCTATATTCTTATGTGCTAACTATGGCTACACCTTC
TRBV20-1	TRBJ2-7	TRBD1	14	NA	CSALDRGSNYEQYF	TGCAGTGCTCTAGACAGGGGGAGTAACTACGAGCAGTACTTC
TRBV28	TRBJ1-2	NA	13	many	CASSLTGALGYTF	TGTGCCAGCAGTTTAACGGGGGCGTTGGGCTACACCTTC
TRBV4-1	TRBJ1-4	NA	14	many	CASSQDKGVQKLFF	TGCGCCAGCAGCCAAGATAAGGGGGTACAAAAACTGTTTTTT
TRBV19	TRBJ1-3	TRBD1	14	many	CASSTTGMGNTIYF	TGTGCCAGTAGTACGACAGGGATGGGAAACACCATATATTTT
TRBV6-1	TRBJ2-5	NA	12	NA	CASSLFTQPQYF	TGTGCCAGCAGCTTATTTACTCAGCCCCAGTACTTC
TRBV5-1	TRBJ2-7	NA	14	many	CASSLGGISYEQYF	TGCGCCAGCAGCTTGGGAGGGATTTCCTACGAGCAGTACTTC
TRBV7-9	TRBJ1-1	NA	15	NA	CAITQLAGGVTEAFF	TGTGCCATCACACAGCTAGCTGGGGGGGTCACTGAAGCTTTCTTT
TRBV4-1	TRBJ2-5	TRBD2	14	many	CASSQVGGRETQYF	TGCGCCAGCAGCCAAGTTGGCGGGAGAGAGACCCAGTACTTC
TRBV7-9	TRBJ1-1	NA	13	NA	CASRPNLNTEAFF	TGTGCCAGCAGACCTAACTTGAACACTGAAGCTTTCTTT
TRBV5-1	TRBJ1-4	TRBD1	15	NA	CASLRNRGFDEKLFF	TGCGCCAGCTTGAGAAACAGGGGTTTTGATGAAAAACTGTTTTTT
TRBV28	TRBJ1-1	NA	12	NA	CASIGQSFEAFF	TGTGCCAGCATTGGGCAGAGCTTTGAAGCTTTCTTT
TRBV28	TRBJ2-5	TRBD2	13	many	CASSRAGVETQYF	TGTGCCAGCAGCAGAGCGGGAGTGGAGACCCAGTACTTC
TRBV10-3	TRBJ1-2	TRBD1	13	NA	CATTGTAIYGYTF	TGTGCCACCACCGGGACAGCGATCTATGGCTACACCTTC
TRBV27	TRBJ1-6	NA	13	many	CASSWGTSSPLHF	TGTGCCAGCAGTTGGGGGACGTCTTCACCCCTCCACTTT
TRBV4-1	TRBJ2-7	NA	16	NA	CASSQVESASSYEQYF	TGCGCCAGCAGCCAAGTCGAGTCTGCCAGCTCCTACGAGCAGTACTTC
TRBV2	TRBJ2-5	NA	13	NA	CASTPGLEEPQYF	TGTGCCAGCACCCCGGGCCTGGAGGAGCCCCAGTACTTC
TRBV10-2	TRBJ2-2	TRBD1	15	NA	CASYRQGAVTGELFF	TGCGCCAGCTATAGACAGGGGGCGGTCACCGGGGAGCTGTTTTTT
TRBV12-3/TRBV12-4	TRBJ2-7	TRBD2	14	NA	CASSDSRDYYEQYF	TGTGCCAGCAGCGATTCCCGGGACTACTACGAGCAGTACTTC
TRBV2	TRBJ2-5	NA	14	NA	CASSGDGAGMGSYF	TGTGCCAGCAGTGGGGACGGAGCGGGTATGGGTTCGTACTTC
TRBV13	TRBJ2-7	NA	10	NA	CAGSPYYGGF	TGTGCCGGCAGCCCTTACTACGGGGGATTC
TRBV15	TRBJ1-5	NA	13	NA	CATSKADQETQHF	TGTGCCACCAGCAAGGCGGACCAAGAGACCCAGCATTTT
TRBV20-1	TRBJ1-5	NA	14	NA	CSASHRVENQPQHF	TGCAGTGCTAGCCACAGGGTAGAAAATCAGCCCCAGCATTTT
TRBV28	TRBJ2-7	TRBD1	14	NA	CASSSLDRDYEQYF	TGTGCCAGCAGTTCCCTGGACAGGGACTACGAGCAGTACTTC
TRBV11-2	TRBJ2-2	TRBD2	17	few	CASSLGLAGVAGRELFF	TGTGCCAGCAGCTTAGGCCTAGCGGGAGTTGCTGGCCGGGAGCTGTTTTTT
TRBV24-1	TRBJ1-5	NA	14	NA	CATSDLRADQPQHF	TGTGCCACCAGTGATTTACGGGCGGATCAGCCCCAGCATTTT
TRBV5-4	TRBJ2-7	TRBD1	15	NA	CASSSSDRGTDEQYF	TGTGCCAGCAGCTCCTCAGACAGGGGGACCGACGAGCAGTACTTC
TRBV29-1	TRBJ2-7	NA	11	many	CSVGSAYEQYF	TGCAGCGTCGGGAGCGCCTACGAGCAGTACTTC
TRBV9	TRBJ1-4	NA	15	NA	CASSHLDTYNEKLFF	TGTGCCAGCAGCCACTTGGACACCTATAATGAAAAACTGTTTTTT
TRBV7-8	TRBJ2-2	NA	13	NA	CASSALIPGELFF	TGTGCCAGCAGCGCCTTAATCCCCGGGGAGCTGTTTTTT
TRBV12-3/TRBV12-4	TRBJ2-2	NA	12	many	CASSIYPGELFF	TGTGCCAGCAGTATTTACCCCGGGGAGCTGTTTTTT